Reported below is one T cell receptor (beta chain). Its matching antigen is unknown. Donors sampled were nominally healthy, though unrecorded immune exposures were likely. This specimen belongs to a study of cytomegalovirus exposure and HLA in healthy donors. Study background: Most genotyped donors, 65% to 85% of fewer than 400, had Caucasian-associated genetic ancestry.

CDR1 SGHRS and CDR2 YFSETQ come from the germline V gene. Trimming removed 4 bases from V and 6 bases from J; junction bases left unmatched: 5. CDR3 length: 14 amino acids. Notes on the study in general: V segments that were indistinguishable, TRBV6-2 and TRBV6-3 among them, were omitted from analysis.

Both 60 Vbeta primers and 13 Jbeta primers went into the PCR. Sequencing used immunoSEQ multiplex PCR; TCRdb keeps in-frame clones, though not all of them. The listing records roughly 100,000 clones. This sequence was found in a man between 40 and 49 years old in good health and CMV-seronegative. The chain is built from TRBV5-1 and TRBJ2-4; the match to TRBD1 covers 9 bases. Sequenced material: PBMCs. In nucleotides, the CDR3 is TGCGCCAGCAGCGCCGGACAGGGGACAAACATTCAGTACTTC. Encoded protein: CASSAGQGTNIQYF.